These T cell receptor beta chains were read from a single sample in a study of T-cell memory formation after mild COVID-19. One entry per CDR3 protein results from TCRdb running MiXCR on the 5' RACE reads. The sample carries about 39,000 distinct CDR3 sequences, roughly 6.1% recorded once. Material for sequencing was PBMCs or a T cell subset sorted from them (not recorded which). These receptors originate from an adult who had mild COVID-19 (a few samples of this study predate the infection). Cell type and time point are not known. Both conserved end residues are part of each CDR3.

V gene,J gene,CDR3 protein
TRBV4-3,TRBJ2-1,CASSQAAGPYNEQFF
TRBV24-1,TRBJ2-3,CATRGTDRGLGDTQYF
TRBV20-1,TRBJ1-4,CSARVSGRGSEKLFF
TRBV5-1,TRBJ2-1,CASSPSGGASYNEQFF
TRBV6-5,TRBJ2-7,CASSQGVGEQYF
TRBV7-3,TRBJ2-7,CASSLGLAREQYF
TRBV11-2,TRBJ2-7,CASSSYRGLLDYEQYF
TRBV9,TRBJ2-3,CASSVGPDYDTDTQYF
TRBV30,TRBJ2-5,CAWSESWAGLGETQYF
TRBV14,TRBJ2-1,CASSQARGGLGNEQFF
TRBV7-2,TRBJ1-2,CASSLEGQAGYTF
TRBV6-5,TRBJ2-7,CASSPQGQRKKYF
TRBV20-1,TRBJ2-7,CSAERGLAGVEQYF
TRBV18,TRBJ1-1,CASSTGDSLNTEAFF
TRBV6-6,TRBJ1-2,CASSYSGRGYTF
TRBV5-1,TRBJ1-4,CASSPGALHFNEKLFF
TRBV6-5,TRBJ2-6,CASSWRDRGLSGANVLTF
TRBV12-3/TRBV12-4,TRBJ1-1,CASSFKGNTEAFF
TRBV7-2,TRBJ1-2,CASSFQGTGGYTF
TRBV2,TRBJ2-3,CASSANTDTQYF
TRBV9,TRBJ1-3,CASSVVPREAGNTIYF
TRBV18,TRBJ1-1,CASSPTAMNTEAFF
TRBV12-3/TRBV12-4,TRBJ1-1,CASSLEGAQKAFF
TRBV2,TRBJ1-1,CASSAVTGSRVFEAFF
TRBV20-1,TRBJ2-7,CSAKGQQGARYEQYF
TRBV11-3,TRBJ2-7,CASSPGGQGYEQYF
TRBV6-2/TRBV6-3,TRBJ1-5,CASSYSGGANQPQHF